This paragraph reports one T cell receptor beta chain. The antigen it binds to is not known. No base quality information exists; no much larger clone differs at one position. The data were obtained in a study of T cell responses to AZD1222 COVID-19 vaccine (dated by TCRdb to about 2021). Regarding the research as a whole: Because spike-specific TCR depth and breadth did not differ between the two schedules, AZD1222 recipients who got a second dose at roughly 4 weeks were pooled with those who got a second dose at roughly 12 weeks. Trial participants were enrolled by age into 18-55, 56-69 and 70-plus year subgroups, with roughly 150, 30 and 60 TCR-sequenced participants respectively. A total of 230 or so trial participants underwent TCR sequencing, of whom roughly 210 received two doses of AZD1222 and about 25 received two doses of the MenACWY control vaccine.

The meaning of the sample's time point label: baseline before first vaccination. Vaccinee samples came from UK trials COV001 and COV002, including a single-blind randomized controlled phase 2/3 trial of AZD1222 (ChAdOx1 nCoV-19) in healthy adults. For TCRbeta chain sequencing, PBMC samples from trial participants were taken at day 0 and at day 28 after the second dose. The CDR3 regions of human TCRbeta chains were subjected to immunosequencing. Per the authors' processing: TCRs in the repertoires were matched against a reference library of SARS-CoV-2-specific TCRs that had been generated with the MIRA antigen-specificity platform. Breadth was defined as the fraction of unique TCRs that were SARS-CoV-2-associated. Depth was defined as the fraction of total T cells that were SARS-CoV-2-associated. Using the MIRA data, each spike-specific TCR was assigned both to the spike region to which the TCR was reactive and to a CD4 or CD8 class. Log10-transformed breadth and depth values were compared by one-way ANOVA with Sidak's multiple comparisons tests. TCRdb obtained this table from immuneACCESS and retained in-frame rearrangements with V and J assigned. These tables miss some clones; where compared with another copy, unresolved V genes account for less than half of the shortfall, and the remainder is unexplained. The V and J calls and clone size were taken over from that table, and D and trimming were inferred from the DNA. Recorded for this sample are around 150,000 clones; about 93% of them occurred a single time. The ten largest clones represent approximately 0.69% of the sample.

General study outcomes and caveats: The 56-69-year group was small, and its depth increase did not reach significance, likely because of low power. A significant rise in spike-specific TCR breadth and depth was observed after two AZD1222 doses relative to day 0 and relative to MenACWY recipients. Participants were mostly white British, with more females than males. The authors suggested clonal diversity may have been underestimated. Only a handful of AZD1222 recipients were SARS-CoV-2 seropositive at baseline, limiting conclusions about previously exposed vaccinees. Reportedly, close to half of the unique spike-specific TCRs recognized epitopes lying outside the regions that are mutated in the B.1.351 and B.1.1.7 variants. No day 14 peak-response samples were available, so repertoires were characterized only after the peak T cell response. The vaccine-associated CD4 TCRs covered the entire spike protein, and the dominant responses fell in regions 160-218 and 743-854.

The receptor was derived from an adult in good health. The sample consisted of peripheral blood, taken on day 0 of AZD1222 vaccination.

The DNA sequence follows: TGTGCCAGCTCACCAGTTGAACGCTCCGAGCAGTACTTC. Its protein product is CASSPVERSEQYF. This chain joins TRBV18 to TRBJ2-7; no D segment can be confidently identified. Trimming removed 2 bases from V and 6 bases from J, leaving 11 bases between the germline ends. The germline V gene provides CDR1 KGHSH and CDR2 LQKENI. The CDR3 has 13 amino acids, counting the end cysteine and phenylalanine. The only DNA kept is the CDR3, 39 bases in frame from the first base.